This entry lists 5 T cell receptor beta chains sequenced from one sample in a study of T cells after posttransplantation cyclophosphamide. Clones were sequenced by immunoSEQ multiplex PCR, and TCRdb holds only the in-frame ones, with some missing. Of 15,000 or so clones in the sample, roughly 81% are singletons; the top ten hold under 35%. Cyclophosphamide on days +3 and +4 followed busulfan-fludarabine conditioning and a marrow graft. The sequencing here drew on CD8+ T cells sorted from PBMCs, taken approximately 2,000 days after a stem cell transplant with posttransplant cyclophosphamide. Every receptor here comes from a female patient aged 35-55 years who received an allogeneic stem cell transplant from a related donor, was CMV-positive, and had no GVHD. Some of these T cells may belong to the graft donor.

The sample holds a few counts of this clone. The chain couples TRBV6-1 to TRBJ2-7; maybe TRBD1 (6 bases). Germline V gene data show CDR1 as MNHNS and CDR2 as SASEGT. The CDR3 has 13 amino acids. The ends were cut back, 6 bases at V and 4 bases at J, with 13 bases in the middle. Here the CDR3 DNA reads TGTGCCAGCAGCCCTGGGACACCATACGAGCAGTACTTC. Translation gives CASSPGTPYEQYF.

The V gene is TRBV7-9, the J gene TRBJ2-2; 7 bases map to TRBD1. The J segment lost 6 bases and the V segment lost 4 bases, leaving 11 bases of the junction unmatched. Germline V gene sequence: CDR1 SEHNR, CDR2 FQNEAQ (reference sequence). This CDR3 is 16 amino acids long. The CDR3 loop reads CASSSNTGVWAGELFF. CDR3 bases: TGTGCCAGCAGCTCCAATACAGGGGTCTGGGCCGGGGAGCTGTTTTTT.

This clone appeared a few times. The gene calls are TRBV7-8 and TRBJ2-7, with TRBD2 matching 7 bases. CDR1 and CDR2 from the germline V gene are SGHVS and FQNEAQ. Unmatched junction bases numbered 4, after V lost 8 bases and J lost 3 bases. CDR3 size: 12 residues. The CDR3 DNA is TGTGCCAGCTCATGGACTAGCTACGAGCAGTACTTC. Translating gives CASSWTSYEQYF.

The rearrangement uses TRBV29-1 and TRBJ2-3, with 7 nucleotides matching TRBD1. CDR1 and CDR2 (germline): SQVTM, ANQGSEA. The ends lost 3 bases at V and 2 bases at J; junction bases unmatched: 8. This CDR3 is 15 amino acids long. CDR3 DNA: TGCAGCGTTGATCTCTGGGACAGTCCCACAGATACGCAGTATTTT. Protein sequence: CSVDLWDSPTDTQYF.

This sequence joins TRBV19 and TRBJ2-7; 8 bases line up with TRBD1. The CDR3 length is 14 residues. After removal of 5 bases from V and 3 bases from J, the junction contained 6 bases not matched to a gene. Germline V lookup: CDR1 LNHDA, CDR2 SQIVND (reference sequence). CDR3 in amino acids: CASSSYGQGYEQYF. CDR3 nucleotides: TGTGCCAGTAGTTCGTACGGACAGGGCTACGAGCAGTACTTC.